The next 26 T cell receptor beta chains were all read from a single sample in a study of glioma-infiltrating T cells after dendritic cell vaccination. Profiled with immunoSEQ multiplex PCR; TCRdb holds only in-frame clones, not every one. The repertoire holds just over 95,000 clones, over 60% seen once, with around 5.4% in the top ten. The sample here was blood, taken before dendritic cell vaccination. Receptors were obtained from a human donor with glioblastoma.

The chain has TRBV7-6 and TRBJ2-7, with 8 bases lining up with TRBD2. The CDR3 covers 15 residues. The germline gives CDR1 SGHVS, CDR2 FNYEAQ. V dropped 4 bases and J dropped 2; count of bases not matched to a gene: 7. This chain's CDR3 is CASSYRLANTYEQYF. CDR3 sequence (DNA): TGTGCCAGCAGCTACAGACTAGCGAACACCTACGAGCAGTACTTC.

V and J are TRBV5-6 and TRBJ1-2; D gene unclear. Germline values: CDR1 SGHDT, CDR2 YYEEEE. CDR3 length equals 15 residues. V shed 1 base and J shed 2 bases, with 12 bases lying between them. CDR3 region: CASSLSLGINYGYTF. CDR3 nucleotide sequence: TGTGCCAGCAGCTTGTCGCTAGGAATAAACTATGGCTACACCTTC.

The genes are TRBV10-3 and TRBJ2-7, with D possibly TRBD2 on 5 matching bases. CDR1 is ENHRY, CDR2 SYGVKD, per germline. This CDR3 is built from 13 residues. V was shortened by 4 bases and J by 3 bases, with 10 bases between the two germline ends. The chain's CDR3 is CAISGSDFYEQYF. The DNA for the CDR3 is TGTGCCATCAGTGGATCGGACTTCTACGAGCAGTACTTC.

This clone was observed a few times. This rearrangement joins TRBV7-9 to TRBJ1-3; TRBD1 is a possible D gene (5 bases). The CDR3 has 13 residues. Germline-derived CDR1 and CDR2 are SEHNR and FQNEAQ (reference sequence). Trimming stripped 7 bases from V and 6 bases from J, with 13 bases between. CDR3 coding DNA: TGTGCCAGCAAGGGGCAGGAATCAAACACCATATATTTT. It yields the protein CASKGQESNTIYF.

On this clone itself: At one end the junction does not follow the germline gene, possibly because of a read error. The chain uses TRBV30 and TRBJ2-5; TRBD1 agrees at 7 bases. The germline gives CDR1 GTSNPN, CDR2 SVGIG (reference sequence). CDR3 length equals 15 residues. The CDR3 DNA sequence: TGTGCCTGGAGTGTTTGGGGGACAGTCCAAAAGACCCAGTACTTC. As protein: CAWSVWGTVQKTQYF.

The chain uses TRBV6-1 and TRBJ2-7; 9 positions match TRBD1. This CDR3 has 15 amino acids. V was pared by 8 bases and J by 3 bases, with 11 bases of the junction left unmatched. Germline V gene sequence: CDR1 MNHNS, CDR2 SASEGT. This CDR3 reads CASGQGRSSFYEQYF. The CDR3 DNA sequence: TGTGCCAGCGGACAGGGGCGCAGTAGTTTCTACGAGCAGTACTTC.

The chain employs TRBV30 and TRBJ2-3; the match to TRBD2 covers 8 bases. Germline V gene lookup returns CDR1 GTSNPN and CDR2 SVGIG (reference sequence). V shed 0 bases and J 2 bases; nucleotides not matched to a gene: 7. CDR3 size: 16 residues. The CDR3 region is CAWSVAASGYTDTQYF. In nucleotides, the CDR3 is TGTGCCTGGAGTGTAGCCGCTAGCGGGTACACAGATACGCAGTATTTT. The full variable domain, rest sourced from reference TRBV30 and TRBJ2-3, is SQTIHQWPATLVQPVGSPLSLECTVEGTSNPNLYWYRQAAGRGLQLLFYSVGIGQISSEVPQNLSASRPQDRQFILSSKKLLLSDSGFYLCAWSVAASGYTDTQYFGPGTRLTVL.

The chain carries TRBV6-1 and TRBJ1-5, with a possible D match to TRBD1 (6 bases). This CDR3 is built from 14 residues. Trimming pared 7 bases from V and 1 base from J, leaving 11 bases between. The germline V gene has CDR1 MNHNS and CDR2 SASEGT. CDR3 residues: CASTADSSNQPQHF. The CDR3, as DNA: TGTGCCAGCACTGCGGACAGCAGCAATCAGCCCCAGCATTTT.

The chain uses TRBV6-6 and TRBJ1-2, with D hard to call. V was pared by 7 bases and J by 5 bases, with 14 bases between. CDR3 length: 13 amino acids. From germline, CDR1 is MNHNY and CDR2 SVGAGI (reference sequence). DNA for the CDR3: TGTGCCAGCACCCGAGGACTGAGTTATGGCTACACCTTC. It translates to CASTRGLSYGYTF.

The chain joins TRBV2 to TRBJ2-7; maybe TRBD2 (6 bases). The CDR3 runs to 18 residues. V lost 3 bases to trimming and J lost 2 bases, with 23 bases between them. Germline CDR1 is SNHLY and CDR2 is FYNNEI. The DNA for the CDR3 is TGTGCCAGCAGTGAGTCCCTCCAACTAGCTTACCATACCTACGAGCAGTACTTC. It specifies CASSESLQLAYHTYEQYF.

The CDR3 DNA reads as TGCGCCAGCAGCCTACAAGTAGGGGGAATAGCGGGGTCTCGAGAGACCCAGTACTTC. It specifies CASSLQVGGIAGSRETQYF. The rearrangement joins TRBV4-1 to TRBJ2-5; 8 positions agree with TRBD2. V lost 4 bases and J lost 4; bases outside the gene matches: 20. This CDR3 is 19 amino acids long. Germline V gene data show CDR1 as MGHRA and CDR2 as YSYEKL.

V usage is TRBV7-2 and J usage is TRBJ2-5; TRBD1 might be the D (5 bases). Trimming cost V 0 bases and J 6 bases, with 8 bases left between them. The CDR3 covers 13 residues. CDR1 is SGHTA and CDR2 is FQGNSA in the germline V gene. As DNA, the CDR3 is TGTGCCAGCAGCTTAGCGCAGGGTCAGACCCAGTACTTC. Its translation is CASSLAQGQTQYF. Filled out from reference TRBV7-2 and TRBJ2-5, the complete variable domain reads GAGVSQSPSNKVTEKGKDVELRCDPISGHTALYWYRQSLGQGLEFLIYFQGNSAPDKSGLPSDRFSAERTGGSVSTLTIQRTQQEDSAVYLCASSLAQGQTQYFGPGTRLLVL.

The chain couples TRBV19 to TRBJ2-1; 10 bases fit TRBD2. Trimming took 3 bases from V and 5 from J; bases not matched to a gene: 10. Per the germline V gene, CDR1 is LNHDA and CDR2 is SQIVND (reference sequence). The CDR3 has 17 amino acids. Here the CDR3 reads CASSIIPGTSEDNEQFF. The CDR3 DNA follows: TGTGCCAGTAGTATCATCCCCGGGACTAGCGAGGACAATGAGCAGTTCTTC.

This clone was counted between two and nine times. V and J are TRBV5-1 and TRBJ1-1, with 9 positions matching TRBD1. The germline gives CDR1 SGHRS, CDR2 YFSETQ. V gave up 4 bases and J gave up 4 bases; unmatched junction bases: 8. This CDR3 contains 15 residues. Here the CDR3 reads CASSGTGRVGTEAFF. Here the CDR3 DNA reads TGCGCCAGCAGCGGGACAGGGCGGGTCGGCACTGAAGCTTTCTTT.

This clone was observed a few times. The chain combines TRBV7-9 with TRBJ1-3, with D uncertain. CDR1 and CDR2 from the germline V gene are SEHNR and FQNEAQ (reference sequence). V was cut by 1 base and J by 0 bases, with 7 bases left in between. The CDR3 extends over 15 amino acids. This CDR3 reads CASSLVLSSGNTIYF. The CDR3, as DNA: TGTGCCAGCAGCTTAGTTCTCAGCTCTGGAAACACCATATATTTT.

In its sample, this clone was seen a few times. This rearrangement joins TRBV5-1 to TRBJ1-1; a weak D match, TRBD1 (5 bases). This CDR3 has 15 residues. The germline V gene encodes CDR1 SGHRS and CDR2 YFSETQ. The V end was cut by 0 bases, the J end by 4 bases, with 13 bases between. CDR3 in amino acids: CASSLEAGVSTEAFF. CDR3 DNA sequence: TGCGCCAGCAGCTTGGAGGCGGGGGTTAGCACTGAAGCTTTCTTT.

The V gene is TRBV6-5, the J gene TRBJ2-3, with 8 positions matching TRBD2. J was trimmed by 6 bases and V by 0 bases; bases with no gene match: 8. The CDR3 is 16 residues long. Per the germline V gene, CDR1 is MNHEY and CDR2 is SVGAGI. Here the CDR3 DNA reads TGTGCCAGCAGTTACTCAAGGCGTAGCGGGATGGATACGCAGTATTTT. Translating it yields CASSYSRRSGMDTQYF.

The chain is built from TRBV27 and TRBJ2-1; 10 bases align to TRBD2. This CDR3 has 17 amino acids. Germline V CDR1 and CDR2: MNHEY, SMNVEV (reference sequence). The V and J ends lost 5 bases and 7 bases, in that order; junction bases with no gene match: 14. CDR3 bases: TGTGCCAGCAGTGGTCTAGCGGGGGCCCCCGCGGGGAATGAGCAGTTCTTC. Protein: CASSGLAGAPAGNEQFF.

The rearrangement joins TRBV28 to TRBJ2-2; TRBD1 agrees at 7 bases. CDR1 MDHEN and CDR2 SYDVKM come from the germline V gene. V was clipped by 2 bases and J by 3 bases; unmatched bases: 3. This CDR3 contains 15 residues. The CDR3 nucleotides read TGTGCCAGCAGTTTAAACAGGGGATACACCGGGGAGCTGTTTTTT. It encodes CASSLNRGYTGELFF.

This rearrangement joins TRBV7-3 to TRBJ2-1, with a weak D call TRBD2 (7 bases). This CDR3 comprises 16 residues. Trimming took 5 bases from V and 5 from J, leaving 19 bases between them. Germline V gives CDR1 SGHTA, CDR2 FQGTGA. CDR3 DNA sequence: TGTGCCAGCAGCCCCAGAGGGGGAGGGCCCCACAATGAGCAGTTCTTC. It codes for CASSPRGGGPHNEQFF.

CDR3 sequence (DNA): TGTGCCAGCAGTTATTCAGGGGCTCCCGGGGAGCTGTTTTTT. Its translation: CASSYSGAPGELFF. The chain has TRBV6-5 and TRBJ2-2; tentative D call: TRBD1 (6 bases). The ends were cut back, 3 bases at V and 6 bases at J, with 11 bases in the middle. The CDR3 loop spans 14 amino acids. Germline CDR1 reads MNHEY; CDR2 reads SVGAGI.

This chain joins TRBV6-1 and TRBJ1-1; TRBD1 matches at 7 bases. Germline lookup yields CDR1 MNHNS and CDR2 SASEGT. Losses at the gene ends were 9 bases for V and 4 bases for J; bases not matched to a gene: 2. The CDR3 is made up of 11 amino acids. The DNA for the CDR3 is TGTGCCAGTGACAGGGCCACTGAAGCTTTCTTT. Encoded protein: CASDRATEAFF.

The chain links TRBV10-2 to TRBJ1-6; 7 nucleotides agree with TRBD1. Germline trimming cut 4 bases from V and 7 bases from J; bases unmatched to any gene: 10. The CDR3 runs 16 residues. Looked up from germline, CDR1 is WSHSY and CDR2 is SAAADI. CDR3 sequence: CASSGTGTALNSPLHF. CDR3 bases: TGCGCCAGCAGTGGAACCGGGACAGCATTAAATTCACCCCTCCACTTT.

The genes are TRBV6-5 and TRBJ1-2; 8 bases line up with TRBD1. Germline lookup yields CDR1 MNHEY and CDR2 SVGAGI. J gave up 6 bases and V 4 bases, and 4 bases lay outside the gene matches. CDR3 size: 13 residues. CDR3 nucleotide sequence: TGTGCCAGCAGTTTGAACAGGGGGGATGGCTACACCTTC. Protein: CASSLNRGDGYTF.

The genes are TRBV19 and TRBJ1-5, with 8 bases that match TRBD1. The trim removed 1 base at V and 7 bases at J, leaving 9 bases unmatched. This CDR3 region has 16 residues. Germline CDR1 LNHDA, CDR2 SQIVND (reference sequence). The CDR3 sequence: CASSIGWGQVRQPQHF. Here the CDR3 DNA reads TGTGCCAGTAGTATAGGGTGGGGACAGGTAAGACAGCCCCAGCATTTT.

This clone was seen a few times. This rearrangement joins TRBV19 to TRBJ1-5; the match to TRBD1 covers 7 bases. Germline-derived CDR1 and CDR2 are LNHDA and SQIVND (reference sequence). The V segment lost 3 bases and the J segment 2 bases; nucleotides outside the gene matches: 4. The CDR3 is 15 residues long. The chain's CDR3 is CASSIRTGGNQPQHF. As DNA, the CDR3 is TGTGCCAGTAGTATCCGGACAGGAGGCAATCAGCCCCAGCATTTT.